This T cell receptor (beta chain) was profiled in a study of T cell responses to AZD1222 COVID-19 vaccine. Assay used: immunoSEQ multiplex PCR; TCRdb lists only in-frame clones, some missing. The sample has some 180,000 clones, about nine tenths seen once. V was clipped by 2 bases and J by 2 bases, with 10 bases between them. Germline assignment: CDR1 PRHDT and CDR2 FYEKMQ (reference sequence). The CDR3 has 14 residues. The source of this sequence is an adult who received the AZD1222 COVID-19 vaccine. The J gene is TRBJ2-7, the V gene TRBV13; maybe TRBD1 (5 bases). This specimen consisted of peripheral blood, obtained 28 days after the second AZD1222 dose. The CDR3 region is CASSLIGDTYEQYF. The DNA of the CDR3 is TGTGCCAGCAGCTTAATAGGGGATACCTACGAGCAGTACTTC.